A selection of T cell receptor beta chains follows, all from one sample in a study of blood T cell repertoires in COVID-19. Produced via immunoSEQ multiplex PCR; TCRdb's table is partial and in-frame only. The data show about 100,000 clones, roughly 90% seen once. The material sequenced was peripheral blood. The receptors here all came from a man in his fifties with active COVID-19. Each CDR3 is given with its conserved first and last residue. The order of the fields is V gene, CDR3 protein.

V gene: TRBV5-6
CDR3 protein: CASSPGVNQPQHF

V gene: TRBV15
CDR3 protein: CATSRVLGGSQPQHF

V gene: TRBV5-1
CDR3 protein: CASSFWADNEQFF

V gene: TRBV11-2
CDR3 protein: CASSLDLQGSGYTF

V gene: TRBV3-1/TRBV3-2
CDR3 protein: CASSQYGLAGGNEQFF

V gene: TRBV19
CDR3 protein: CASSPDRVFSYNEQFF

V gene: TRBV3-1/TRBV3-2
CDR3 protein: CASSPGHFPEAFF

V gene: TRBV7-2
CDR3 protein: CASSLTSGNPFF

V gene: TRBV27
CDR3 protein: CASSLSAGGPNEQFF

V gene: TRBV25-1
CDR3 protein: CASSELGSGGTDTQYF

V gene: TRBV7-2
CDR3 protein: CASSLVGAAVEAFF

V gene: TRBV6-5
CDR3 protein: CASSYGRHSNQPQHF

V gene: TRBV24-1
CDR3 protein: CATRPSGQETQYF

V gene: TRBV19
CDR3 protein: CASSRDRGEKLFF

V gene: TRBV5-6
CDR3 protein: CASSESGLSYNEQFF

V gene: TRBV5-6
CDR3 protein: CASSLGAGRAFF

V gene: TRBV20-1
CDR3 protein: CSGREGTEAFF

V gene: TRBV19
CDR3 protein: CASNGDRGNQPQHF

V gene: TRBV7-9
CDR3 protein: CASSPPDRASSGNTIYF

V gene: TRBV19
CDR3 protein: CATQERGLVDEQFF

V gene: TRBV15
CDR3 protein: CATSRDRGGYEQFF

V gene: TRBV3-1/TRBV3-2
CDR3 protein: CASSRSDEQFF

V gene: TRBV29-1
CDR3 protein: CSVEVPSGTYGYTF

V gene: TRBV7-2
CDR3 protein: CASKRAAGQYNEQFF

V gene: TRBV19
CDR3 protein: CASSIERTGTSNYGYTF

V gene: TRBV9
CDR3 protein: CASSVDGSDLNTEAFF

V gene: TRBV4-1
CDR3 protein: CASSRGLAASYNEQFF

V gene: TRBV6-5
CDR3 protein: CASTQKKTSTDTQYF

V gene: TRBV5-1
CDR3 protein: CASSLKASETYNEQFF

V gene: TRBV7-8
CDR3 protein: CASSLREDGELFF

V gene: TRBV7-9
CDR3 protein: CASSLALQGRGYTF

V gene: TRBV30
CDR3 protein: CAWSVRGYNEQFF

V gene: TRBV18
CDR3 protein: CASSPQLAVAKNIQYF

V gene: TRBV29-1
CDR3 protein: CSVDVVQQGAEQFF

V gene: TRBV2
CDR3 protein: CASSGKFSGTGELFF

V gene: TRBV18
CDR3 protein: CASSPTPAGGPYNEQFF

V gene: TRBV10-1
CDR3 protein: CASKVREETQYF

V gene: TRBV21-1
CDR3 protein: CASSKGEVWTSGTSNTGELFF

V gene: TRBV7-8
CDR3 protein: CASSFLTGSTDTQYF

V gene: TRBV3-1/TRBV3-2
CDR3 protein: CASSQDRRGQSNTEAFF

V gene: TRBV6-6
CDR3 protein: CASTRGMNTEAFF

V gene: TRBV19
CDR3 protein: CASSIMTVSSGANVLTF

V gene: TRBV10-3
CDR3 protein: CAISGQVAYGYTF

V gene: TRBV5-1
CDR3 protein: CASSLAGTGDTGELFF

V gene: TRBV10-3
CDR3 protein: CAISDRRDSRSYNEQFF

V gene: TRBV11-2
CDR3 protein: CASSFGGDVAQYF

V gene: TRBV19
CDR3 protein: CASSRQGQQETQYF

V gene: TRBV7-9
CDR3 protein: CASSREDRMVEKLFF

V gene: TRBV18
CDR3 protein: CASSPQYTGEGQPQHF

V gene: TRBV5-6
CDR3 protein: CASSFIGTGSPLHF

V gene: TRBV20-1
CDR3 protein: CSASGGRDTTYEQYF

V gene: TRBV7-9
CDR3 protein: CASSLVGSRDRPREAFF

V gene: TRBV15
CDR3 protein: CATSRVRESSRDTQYF

V gene: TRBV6-5
CDR3 protein: CASRVTRDNEQFF

V gene: TRBV5-4
CDR3 protein: CASSWSGGADTEAFF

V gene: TRBV6-5
CDR3 protein: CASSYSMRVITEAFF